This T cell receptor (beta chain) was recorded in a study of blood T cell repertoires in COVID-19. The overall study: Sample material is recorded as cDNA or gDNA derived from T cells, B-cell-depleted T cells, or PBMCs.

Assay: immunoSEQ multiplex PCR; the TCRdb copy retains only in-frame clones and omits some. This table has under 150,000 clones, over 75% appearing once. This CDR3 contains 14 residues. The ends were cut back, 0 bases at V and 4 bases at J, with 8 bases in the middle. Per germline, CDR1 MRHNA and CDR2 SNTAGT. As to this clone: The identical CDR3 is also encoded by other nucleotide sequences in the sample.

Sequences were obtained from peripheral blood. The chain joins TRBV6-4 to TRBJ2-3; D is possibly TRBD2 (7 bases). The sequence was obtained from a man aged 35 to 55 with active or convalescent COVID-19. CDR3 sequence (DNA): TGTGCCAGCAGTGACTCAGGGGGGGCAGATACGCAGTATTTT. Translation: CASSDSGGADTQYF.